This T cell receptor (beta chain) was sequenced for a study of blood T cells in healthy people across ages. Donors ranged from about 6 to 90 years old and were healthy Caucasians in Russia. CDR1 is KGHDR and CDR2 is SFDVKD in the germline V gene. This CDR3 has 17 amino acids. A J-beta primer mix and a sample-barcoded 5' primer were used in a second PCR of about 7 to 12 cycles. Unique molecular identifiers of 12 random nucleotides labeled each cDNA. TCRdb processed the 5' RACE reads anew with MiXCR; each CDR3 protein has one entry. Of 700,000 to 900,000 distinct CDR3 sequences listed, around a quarter are singletons. The same data also went into a second study, on T cells of mothers and their children. As that report states: Samples were provided by three healthy Caucasian mothers and their six children.

The TCR sequence derives from a boy aged 5-17 years in good health. The rearrangement joins TRBV24-1 to TRBJ2-5; D possibly corresponds to TRBD1 (5 bases). With the DNA end fitting TRBJ2-7 better, the J assignment may be wrong. The sample was blood. The CDR3 nucleotides read TGTGCCACCAGTGCCATGGACACCGTCTCGCCCTCCTACGAGCAGTACTTC. Its translation is CATSAMDTVSPSYEQYF.